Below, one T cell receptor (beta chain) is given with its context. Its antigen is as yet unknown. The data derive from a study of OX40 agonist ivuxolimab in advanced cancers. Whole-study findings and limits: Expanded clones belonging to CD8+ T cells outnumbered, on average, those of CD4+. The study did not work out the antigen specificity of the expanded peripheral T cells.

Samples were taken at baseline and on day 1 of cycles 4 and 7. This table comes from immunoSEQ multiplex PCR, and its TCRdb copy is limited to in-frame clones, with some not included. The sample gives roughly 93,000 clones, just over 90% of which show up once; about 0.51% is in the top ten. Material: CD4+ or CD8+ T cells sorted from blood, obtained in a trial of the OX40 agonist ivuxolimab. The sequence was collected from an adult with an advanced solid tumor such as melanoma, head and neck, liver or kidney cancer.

The DNA for the CDR3 is TGTGCCATCAGTGAGGGGTCGGGGGAGTTGCAGCCCCAGCATTTT. Its protein product is CAISEGSGELQPQHF. This sequence joins TRBV10-3 and TRBJ1-5; maybe TRBD1 (5 bases). The germline gives CDR1 ENHRY, CDR2 SYGVKD. V was clipped by 2 bases and J by 7 bases, with 15 bases between them. CDR3 length equals 15 residues.